The 8 T cell receptor beta chains below all came from one sample that was sequenced in a study of cytomegalovirus exposure and HLA in healthy donors. It was with 60 Vbeta and 13 Jbeta primers that the PCR ran. Data came from immunoSEQ multiplex PCR; TCRdb stores just in-frame clones and leaves some out. Of nearly 200,000 clones in the sample, 80% to 90% were seen once. The sequenced sample consisted of PBMCs. These receptors were collected from a man aged 25 to 40 in good health and CMV-seronegative.

The genes are TRBV6-5 and TRBJ2-1, with D perhaps matching TRBD2 (6 bases). CDR1 and CDR2 (germline): MNHEY, SVGAGI. This CDR3 comprises 15 residues. With 2 bases removed from V and 5 bases from J, the gap between germline ends came to 13 bases. DNA for the CDR3: TGTGCCAGCAGTTACGGAGGGATCATGAACAATGAGCAGTTCTTC. Its protein is CASSYGGIMNNEQFF.

This clone was seen only a few times. The chain has TRBV13 and TRBJ2-3, with D possibly being TRBD2 (7 bases). V was cut by 2 bases and J by 2 bases, with 14 bases left in between. The CDR3 has 16 amino acids. Per germline, CDR1 PRHDT and CDR2 FYEKMQ (reference sequence). CDR3 DNA sequence: TGTGCCAGCAGCTTAAGGGGGGACTACTTCACAGATACGCAGTATTTT. Residues: CASSLRGDYFTDTQYF.

The chain joins TRBV7-2 to TRBJ2-7; TRBD2 agrees at 7 bases. With 1 base clipped from V and 5 bases from J, the junction kept 17 bases outside the gene matches. The germline V gene has CDR1 SGHTA and CDR2 FQGNSA. The CDR3 is 18 residues long. The CDR3 coding sequence is TGTGCCAGCAGCTTAGGGGCATTCGGGGAGGGCCTGGCCCACGAGCAGTACTTC. It yields the protein CASSLGAFGEGLAHEQYF.

The rearrangement uses TRBV7-2 and TRBJ2-3; TRBD2 matches at 10 bases. V dropped 4 bases and J dropped 1; count of bases not matched to a gene: 5. Looked up from germline, CDR1 is SGHTA and CDR2 is FQGNSA. The CDR3 extends over 16 amino acids. The DNA of the CDR3 is TGTGCCAGCAGCTCCTTTGGACTAGCGGGCACAGATACGCAGTATTTT. Translating it yields CASSSFGLAGTDTQYF.

The rearrangement uses TRBV11-2 and TRBJ1-4; D remains ambiguous. Germline V gene data show CDR1 as SGHAT and CDR2 as FQNNGV. This CDR3 comprises 17 residues. V was cut by 3 bases and J by 8 bases, with 22 bases left in between. The CDR3 DNA reads as TGTGCCAGCAGCTTTAAGAGCGTTAGAGGGCTCTGGGAAAAACTGTTTTTT. This codes for CASSFKSVRGLWEKLFF. Full variable domain (missing parts from reference TRBV11-2 and TRBJ1-4): EAGVAQSPRYKIIEKRQSVAFWCNPISGHATLYWYQQILGQGPKLLIQFQNNGVVDDSQLPKDRFSAERLKGVDSTLKIQPAKLEDSAVYLCASSFKSVRGLWEKLFFGSGTQLSVL.

The V gene is TRBV28, the J gene TRBJ2-7; 7 bases are a match to TRBD2. V was clipped by 4 bases and J by 0 bases; unmatched bases: 6. CDR1 and CDR2 (germline): MDHEN, SYDVKM. The CDR3 is 15 residues long. In DNA, the CDR3 is TGTGCCAGCAGTTGGGAGGGAACCTTCTCCTACGAGCAGTACTTC. It translates to CASSWEGTFSYEQYF.

The rearrangement joins TRBV7-2 to TRBJ2-5; TRBD2 aligns across 11 bases. The germline V gene encodes CDR1 SGHTA and CDR2 FQGNSA. Trimming removed 0 bases from V and 2 bases from J; junction bases left unmatched: 8. The CDR3 is made up of 18 amino acids. Written as DNA, the CDR3 is TGTGCCAGCAGCTTAGCGCTAGGACTAGCGGGTTTACAAGAGACCCAGTACTTC. It is translated as CASSLALGLAGLQETQYF.

The table lists this clone with a count of one. V usage is TRBV6-5 and J usage is TRBJ1-1; 7 bases fit TRBD1. The junction had 4 bases not matched to a gene; V was cut back by 5 bases and J by 7 bases. The germline gives CDR1 MNHEY, CDR2 SVGAGI. The CDR3 contains 12 residues. CDR3: CASSRDSYEAFF. The CDR3 DNA follows: TGTGCCAGCAGTCGGGACAGCTATGAAGCTTTCTTT.